A selection of T cell receptor beta chains follows, all from one sample in a study of T cell changes during pregnancy in multiple sclerosis. The table came from immunoSEQ multiplex PCR; TCRdb's copy has only in-frame clones and leaves some out. Here the sample spans tens of thousands of clones, 85% to 95% being singletons. This material consisted of peripheral blood, taken in the third trimester of pregnancy. The source is a female donor with multiple sclerosis, enrolled in a pregnancy study. The CDR3 runs from the conserved cysteine through the conserved F or W. Rows may omit the clone size; those that give it use once, few, many or a size class.

abundance | v_gene | len | CDR3aa
NA | TRBV7-9 | 15 | CASSLASASIPGYTF
NA | TRBV5-1 | 15 | CASSSHLGTAYEQYF
once | TRBV28 | 14 | CASSSTGTVYEQYF
NA | TRBV11-2 | 13 | CASSLDTAGYAFF
NA | TRBV11-3 | 16 | CASSLCHRGVQETQYF
NA | TRBV5-1 | 15 | CASSLEGVNTGELFF
NA | TRBV28 | 15 | CASSLGGLGGDTQYF
NA | TRBV2 | 12 | CASSERGYEQFF
NA | TRBV6-1 | 17 | CASSEAGGGLVSYEQYF
NA | TRBV25-1 | 16 | CASSDPTTGRNQPQHF
NA | TRBV5-1 | 16 | CASSLARSGGSREQFF
NA | TRBV7-9 | 18 | CASSSEGLAGGPRETQYF
NA | TRBV27 | 15 | CASSSPGQLSYEQYF
NA | TRBV6-6 | 14 | CASSYSGSAGELFF
NA | TRBV19 | 14 | CASSIEGLAAPPYF
NA | TRBV27 | 17 | CASSLNPGQGAKGEQFF
NA | TRBV5-1 | 15 | CASTTSGANTGELFF
few | TRBV13 | 11 | CASSSGAEQFF
NA | TRBV4-2 | 18 | CASSQDGSPGTDTGELFF
NA | TRBV5-8 | 14 | CASTRSTGEGAQYF
NA | TRBV25-1 | 15 | CASSPPGGFYNEQFF
NA | TRBV5-5 | 15 | CASSFDSSSYNEQFF
NA | TRBV10-2 | 17 | CASSERDRTWSSYEQYF
NA | TRBV29-1 | 14 | CSVEGQGGPVEQFF
NA | TRBV2 | 16 | CASSEWGVTGHTEAFF